The 10 T cell receptor beta chains given below trace back to one sample, sequenced in a study of cytomegalovirus exposure and HLA in healthy donors (dated by TCRdb to about 2017). The library was generated by the immunoSEQ multiplex PCR assay. For the multiplex PCR, a mixture combining 60 forward primers for TCR Vbeta segments and 13 reverse primers for TCR Jbeta segments was used. Sourced from immuneACCESS, this table was stored by TCRdb with only in-frame sequences that have V and J called. A share of the clones is absent; for the studies checked, an unresolved V gene accounts for under half, and the remainder has no known explanation. The table for this sample lists more than 90,000 clones; 78% of them were counted only once. The ten largest make up 0.76% of the sample. Specimen: PBMCs. The receptor set was obtained from a woman aged 55 to 70 in good health and CMV-seronegative.

V gene TRBV4-3 combines with J gene TRBJ1-2; a weak D match, TRBD1 (5 bases). The germline V gene encodes CDR1 LGHNA and CDR2 YSLEER. Trimming left V 1 base short and J 0 bases short, with 9 bases between. The CDR3 covers 15 residues. CDR3 protein: CASSQATVPNYGYTF. As DNA, the CDR3 is TGCGCCAGCAGCCAAGCGACAGTCCCTAACTATGGCTACACCTTC.

This chain connects TRBV2 to TRBJ2-1; D gene ambiguous. The germline V and J ends were trimmed by 4 bases and 8 bases, with 9 bases remaining between them. Per germline, CDR1 SNHLY and CDR2 FYNNEI. The CDR3 contains 12 residues. The CDR3 loop reads CASSGRRDEQFF. The CDR3 region has the DNA TGTGCCAGCAGTGGGCGCCGGGATGAGCAGTTCTTC.

J is TRBJ1-5 and V is TRBV7-2, with D unclear. Trimming cost V 5 bases and J 0 bases, with 8 bases left between them. The CDR3 covers 14 residues. The germline V gene encodes CDR1 SGHTA and CDR2 FQGNSA. CDR3 sequence reads: CASSQQYSNQPQHF. Here the CDR3 DNA reads TGTGCCAGCAGCCAACAGTATAGCAATCAGCCCCAGCATTTT.

This clone occurred once. V is TRBV6-5 and J is TRBJ1-2, with 8 bases fitting TRBD1. Germline assignment: CDR1 MNHEY and CDR2 SVGAGI. The V and J ends lost 5 bases and 7 bases, in that order; junction bases with no gene match: 6. This CDR3 contains 13 residues. The CDR3 nucleotides read TGTGCCAGCAGTCGCTCGACAGGGGCTGGCTACACCTTC. Its protein product is CASSRSTGAGYTF.

The genes are TRBV7-8 and TRBJ1-1; tentatively, D is TRBD1 (6 bases). The V end lost 1 base, the J end lost 2 bases, and 11 bases lay between the germline ends. The CDR3 extends over 15 amino acids. Germline V gene data show CDR1 as SGHVS and CDR2 as FQNEAQ. Here the CDR3 DNA reads TGTGCCAGCAGCTTAGGGGGAGGGGGAAACACTGAAGCTTTCTTT. Translation: CASSLGGGGNTEAFF.

The V gene is TRBV30, the J gene TRBJ1-2; 8 positions agree with TRBD1. The trim removed 2 bases at V and 5 bases at J, leaving 7 bases unmatched. CDR3 size: 14 residues. Germline values: CDR1 GTSNPN, CDR2 SVGIG (reference sequence). The CDR3 spells CAWSRTGPWYGYTF. Here the CDR3 DNA reads TGTGCCTGGAGTAGGACAGGGCCTTGGTATGGCTACACCTTC.

The genes are TRBV19 and TRBJ2-3; 9 positions match TRBD2. CDR3 size: 15 residues. With V trimmed by 4 bases and J by 5 bases, 7 bases remained unmatched. From germline, CDR1 is LNHDA and CDR2 SQIVND (reference sequence). The DNA of the CDR3 is TGTGCCAGTAGTACCTATAGCGGGAGAATAGATACGCAGTATTTT. This codes for CASSTYSGRIDTQYF.

The sample holds one count of this clone. The genes are TRBV6-6 and TRBJ1-1; D gene uncertain. V was cut by 7 bases and J by 1 base, with 13 bases left in between. Germline V gene lookup returns CDR1 MNHNY and CDR2 SVGAGI (reference sequence). The CDR3 contains 14 residues. DNA for the CDR3: TGTGCCAGCATCCAACGGCGGCCGAACACTGAAGCTTTCTTT. Translating gives CASIQRRPNTEAFF.

This rearrangement joins TRBV4-3 to TRBJ2-2; 13 nucleotides align to TRBD2. CDR1 LGHNA and CDR2 YSLEER come from the germline V gene. J gave up 5 bases and V 4 bases, and 4 bases lay outside the gene matches. There are 16 residues in the CDR3. The DNA for the CDR3 is TGCGCCAGCAGCCCCCGGACTAGCGGGGGAACCGGGGAGCTGTTTTTT. This gives the protein CASSPRTSGGTGELFF.

The chain links TRBV4-1 to TRBJ1-1; a weak D match, TRBD1 (5 bases). Germline V gene lookup returns CDR1 MGHRA and CDR2 YSYEKL. This CDR3 is built from 13 residues. V lost 1 base, J lost 5 bases, and 8 bases lay in between. CDR3 residues: CASSQVGGTEAFF. CDR3 sequence (DNA): TGCGCCAGCAGCCAAGTTGGGGGGACTGAAGCTTTCTTT.